This T cell receptor (beta chain) was recovered during a study of shared clonotypes between healthy human individuals. Study observations and caveats: The sharing of about 5% of naive CD4 clonotypes was seen across several donors. A reduction in generation probabilities was seen for non-shared clonotypes relative to those shared by all four donors.

This CDR3 comprises 16 residues. V lost 0 bases to trimming and J lost 6 bases; unmatched junction nucleotides: 8. Germline CDR1 SGDLS, CDR2 YYNGEE. Concerning this clone: Its cognate antigen is unknown.

Evenly divided among several immunoSEQ plates was the genomic DNA of each subset. Approximately 200 ng DNA, about 33,000 T cell genomes, went into each sorted-subset replicate PCR. Method: immunoSEQ multiplex PCR; TCRdb's copy keeps in-frame clones and lacks some. The sample includes approximately 530,000 clones, 90% to 96% seen only once; the top ten take about 0.057%. The TCR sequence derives from a woman between 25 and 40 years old in good health. The rearrangement joins TRBV9 to TRBJ2-1; 8 positions agree with TRBD2. Input material: naive CD4+ T cells sorted from blood. As to subset: CD45RA+ positively selected. CDR3 region: CASSVEGGTRRNEQFF. Written as DNA, the CDR3 is TGTGCCAGCAGCGTAGAGGGTGGGACTAGGCGCAATGAGCAGTTCTTC.